This T cell receptor beta chain was found in a study of T cells expressing NK-cell markers. At the level of the study: Among the eight sequenced donors, seven tested HCMV-seropositive and one tested seronegative. Findings of the study overall: The CD3+CD56-NKG2C+ fraction was also led by these clonotypes in a few donors. Of the CD8+ T cells in over five donors, 1.0-7.0% belonged to dominant NKG2C+ clonotypes.

Regarding this clonotype: Its antigen is unidentified.

Per germline, CDR1 SGHTA and CDR2 FQGNSA. The CDR3 extends over 13 amino acids. TCRdb reprocessed the 5' RACE reads, keeping one entry per CDR3 protein, no DNA. The sample includes about half a million distinct CDR3 sequences. This TCR came from a woman in her fifties or sixties in good health. Sequencing was performed on blood T cells: a sorted CD56 or NKG2C T cell subset, CD4+ or CD8+ T cells, or bulk PBMC T cells (not recorded which). The V gene is TRBV7-2, the J gene TRBJ2-1; TCRdb's D gene call, TRBD1, goes unchecked for lack of DNA. The CDR3 protein is CASSLGPWAEQFF.